This is a list of T cell receptor beta chains from one sample in a study of cytomegalovirus exposure and HLA in healthy donors. Some clones are missing from TCRdb's copy, which holds only in-frame ones; the method was immunoSEQ multiplex PCR. The table records about 130,000 clones, approximately 80% of them present only once. What was sequenced was PBMCs. The receptor source for this set is a male donor in good health and CMV-seronegative. The CDR3 runs from the conserved cysteine through the conserved F or W. D genes are given only for firm matches. A clone size is listed for some rows: how often the clone was seen (once, few, many), or a class if it is expanded.

v_call: TRBV5-1; clone_size: -; j_call: TRBJ2-7; d_call: -; cdr3_aa: CASSSPTRGKIYEQYF; cdr3_nt: TGCGCCAGCAGCTCTCCCACGCGGGGTAAGATATACGAGCAGTACTTC
v_call: TRBV4-2; clone_size: -; j_call: TRBJ2-3; d_call: TRBD2; cdr3_aa: CASSQDGTSGGVTQYF; cdr3_nt: TGTGCCAGCAGCCAAGATGGGACTAGCGGGGGGGTCACGCAGTATTTT
v_call: TRBV11-3; clone_size: few; j_call: TRBJ2-2; d_call: -; cdr3_aa: CASSPLMSTGELFF; cdr3_nt: TGTGCCAGCAGCCCACTGATGAGCACCGGGGAGCTGTTTTTT
v_call: TRBV5-8; clone_size: -; j_call: TRBJ1-4; d_call: TRBD1; cdr3_aa: CASSAGQGVSTNEKLFF; cdr3_nt: TGTGCCAGCAGCGCAGGACAGGGTGTATCGACTAATGAAAAACTGTTTTTT
v_call: TRBV9; clone_size: -; j_call: TRBJ2-2; d_call: -; cdr3_aa: CASSVATTPQSGELFF; cdr3_nt: TGTGCCAGCAGCGTAGCTACGACACCCCAATCCGGGGAGCTGTTTTTT
v_call: TRBV5-3; clone_size: few; j_call: TRBJ1-6; d_call: -; cdr3_aa: CARSDIVSPLHF; cdr3_nt: TGTGCCAGAAGCGACATAGTTTCACCCCTCCACTTT
v_call: TRBV5-1; clone_size: -; j_call: TRBJ2-6; d_call: TRBD2; cdr3_aa: CASSTTSGADVLTF; cdr3_nt: TGCGCCAGCAGCACGACTAGCGGGGCTGACGTCCTGACTTTC
v_call: TRBV2; clone_size: few; j_call: TRBJ2-7; d_call: -; cdr3_aa: CASSELREVRYEQYF; cdr3_nt: TGTGCCAGCAGTGAATTGAGGGAGGTTAGGTACGAGCAGTACTTC
v_call: TRBV6-4; clone_size: few; j_call: TRBJ2-1; d_call: TRBD1; cdr3_aa: CASSPDRGSNNEQFF; cdr3_nt: TGTGCCAGCAGTCCAGACAGGGGGTCAAACAATGAGCAGTTCTTC
v_call: TRBV15; clone_size: -; j_call: TRBJ2-7; d_call: TRBD2; cdr3_aa: CATSRDSGGAYEQYF; cdr3_nt: TGTGCCACCAGCAGAGATAGCGGGGGGGCCTACGAGCAGTACTTC
v_call: TRBV28; clone_size: -; j_call: TRBJ2-7; d_call: TRBD1; cdr3_aa: CASSVHRDSSYEQYF; cdr3_nt: TGTGCCAGCAGCGTACACAGGGACAGCTCCTACGAGCAGTACTTC
v_call: TRBV10-1; clone_size: -; j_call: TRBJ2-4; d_call: TRBD1; cdr3_aa: CASSDGDSQYF; cdr3_nt: TGCGCCAGCAGTGATGGGGACAGTCAGTACTTC
v_call: TRBV9; clone_size: -; j_call: TRBJ2-7; d_call: TRBD2; cdr3_aa: CASSATSGRMYEQYF; cdr3_nt: TGTGCCAGCAGCGCAACTAGCGGGAGGATGTACGAGCAGTACTTC
v_call: TRBV5-1; clone_size: -; j_call: TRBJ2-3; d_call: -; cdr3_aa: CASSSGMSYGDTQYF; cdr3_nt: TGCGCCAGCAGCTCCGGGATGTCTTATGGAGATACGCAGTATTTT
v_call: TRBV5-6; clone_size: -; j_call: TRBJ1-2; d_call: -; cdr3_aa: CASSLAGKYGYTF; cdr3_nt: TGTGCCAGCAGCTTGGCGGGGAAGTATGGCTACACCTTC
v_call: TRBV6-5; clone_size: -; j_call: TRBJ2-1; d_call: TRBD2; cdr3_aa: CASSSRVAGTNNEQFF; cdr3_nt: TGTGCCAGCAGTTCCCGGGTAGCGGGAACAAACAATGAGCAGTTCTTC
v_call: TRBV6-1; clone_size: once; j_call: TRBJ2-5; d_call: -; cdr3_aa: CASSEKAGSQETQYF; cdr3_nt: TGTGCCAGCAGTGAAAAGGCAGGCAGCCAAGAGACCCAGTACTTC
v_call: TRBV6-1; clone_size: -; j_call: TRBJ2-7; d_call: -; cdr3_aa: CASKPAAYEQYF; cdr3_nt: TGTGCCAGCAAGCCAGCGGCTTACGAGCAGTACTTC
v_call: TRBV2; clone_size: -; j_call: TRBJ2-3; d_call: -; cdr3_aa: CASSEASSYTGTQYF; cdr3_nt: TGTGCCAGCAGTGAAGCGAGCAGTTACACAGGTACGCAGTATTTT